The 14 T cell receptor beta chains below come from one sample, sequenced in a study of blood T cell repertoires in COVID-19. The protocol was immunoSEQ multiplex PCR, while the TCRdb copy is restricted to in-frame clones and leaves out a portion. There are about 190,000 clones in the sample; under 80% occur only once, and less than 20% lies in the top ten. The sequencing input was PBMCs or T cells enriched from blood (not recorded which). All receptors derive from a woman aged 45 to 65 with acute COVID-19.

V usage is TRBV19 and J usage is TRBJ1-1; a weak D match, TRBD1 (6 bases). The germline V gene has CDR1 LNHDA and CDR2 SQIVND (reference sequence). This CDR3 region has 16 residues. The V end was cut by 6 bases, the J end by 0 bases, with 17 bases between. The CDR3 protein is CASSTGQGRMNTEAFF. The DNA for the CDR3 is TGTGCCAGTAGCACCGGGCAGGGGAGAATGAACACTGAAGCTTTCTTT.

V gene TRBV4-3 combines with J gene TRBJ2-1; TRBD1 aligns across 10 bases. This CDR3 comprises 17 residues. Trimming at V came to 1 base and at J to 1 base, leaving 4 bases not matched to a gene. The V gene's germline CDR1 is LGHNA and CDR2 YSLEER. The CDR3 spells CASSQGQGAASYNEQFF. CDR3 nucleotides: TGCGCCAGCAGCCAAGGACAGGGGGCAGCGTCCTACAATGAGCAGTTCTTC.

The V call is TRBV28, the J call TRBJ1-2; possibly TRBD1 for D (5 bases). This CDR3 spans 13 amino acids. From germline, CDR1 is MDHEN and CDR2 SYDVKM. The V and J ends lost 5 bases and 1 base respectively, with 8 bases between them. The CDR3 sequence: CASSAGDNYGYTF. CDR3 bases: TGTGCCAGCAGTGCGGGGGATAACTATGGCTACACCTTC.

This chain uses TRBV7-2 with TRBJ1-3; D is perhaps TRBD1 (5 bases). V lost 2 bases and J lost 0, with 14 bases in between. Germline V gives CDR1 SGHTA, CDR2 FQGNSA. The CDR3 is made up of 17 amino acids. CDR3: CASSLRQGALSGNTIYF. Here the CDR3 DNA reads TGTGCCAGCAGCTTAAGGCAGGGTGCCCTCTCTGGAAACACCATATATTTT. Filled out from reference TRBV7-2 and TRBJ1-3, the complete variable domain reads GAGVSQSPSNKVTEKGKDVELRCDPISGHTALYWYRQSLGQGLEFLIYFQGNSAPDKSGLPSDRFSAERTGGSVSTLTIQRTQQEDSAVYLCASSLRQGALSGNTIYFGEGSWLTVV.

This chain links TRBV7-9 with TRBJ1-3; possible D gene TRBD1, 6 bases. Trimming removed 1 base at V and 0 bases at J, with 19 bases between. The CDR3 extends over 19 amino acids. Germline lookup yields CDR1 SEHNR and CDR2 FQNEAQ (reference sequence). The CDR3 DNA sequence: TGTGCCAGCAGCTTAGAGGGGTCCTTCAGGACAGTCTCTGGAAACACCATATATTTT. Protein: CASSLEGSFRTVSGNTIYF.

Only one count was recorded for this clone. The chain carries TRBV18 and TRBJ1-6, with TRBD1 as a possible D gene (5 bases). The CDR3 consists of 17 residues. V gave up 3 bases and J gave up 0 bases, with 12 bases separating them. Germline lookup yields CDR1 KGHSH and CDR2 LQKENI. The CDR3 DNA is TGTGCCAGCTCACCCCTGACAGATTCCTCCTATAATTCACCCCTCCACTTT. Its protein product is CASSPLTDSSYNSPLHF.

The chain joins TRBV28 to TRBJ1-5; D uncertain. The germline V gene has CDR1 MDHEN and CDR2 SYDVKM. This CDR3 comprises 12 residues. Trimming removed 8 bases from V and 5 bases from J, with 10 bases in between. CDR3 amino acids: CASGLGDQPQHF. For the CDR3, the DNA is TGTGCCAGCGGACTTGGGGATCAGCCCCAGCATTTT. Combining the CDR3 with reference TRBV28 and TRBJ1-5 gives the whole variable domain DVKVTQSSRYLVKRTGEKVFLECVQDMDHENMFWYRQDPGLGLRLIYFSYDVKMKEKGDIPEGYSVSREKKERFSLILESASTNQTSMYLCASGLGDQPQHFGDGTRLSIL.

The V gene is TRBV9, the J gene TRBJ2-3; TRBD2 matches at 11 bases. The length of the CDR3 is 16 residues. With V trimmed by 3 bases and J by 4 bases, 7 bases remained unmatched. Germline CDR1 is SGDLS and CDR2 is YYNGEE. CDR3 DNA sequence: TGTGCCAGCAGCGGCCATAGCGGGGGGGCCTCAGATACGCAGTATTTT. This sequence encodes CASSGHSGGASDTQYF.

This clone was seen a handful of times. The CDR3 spells CASSLAEADEAFF. CDR3 nucleotides: TGTGCCAGCAGCTTAGCAGAGGCAGATGAAGCTTTCTTT. This sequence joins TRBV7-7 and TRBJ1-1, with D uncertain. The germline V and J ends were trimmed by 0 bases and 7 bases, with 9 bases remaining between them. This CDR3 spans 13 amino acids. Germline-derived CDR1 and CDR2 are SSHAT and FNYEAQ (reference sequence).

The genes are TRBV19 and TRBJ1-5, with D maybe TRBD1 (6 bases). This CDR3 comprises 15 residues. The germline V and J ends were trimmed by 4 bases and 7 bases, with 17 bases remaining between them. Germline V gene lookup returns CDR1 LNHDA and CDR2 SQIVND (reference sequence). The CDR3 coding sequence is TGTGCCAGTAGTAGTAAAGGGGGGGGCGGCCAGCCCCAGCATTTT. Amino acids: CASSSKGGGGQPQHF.

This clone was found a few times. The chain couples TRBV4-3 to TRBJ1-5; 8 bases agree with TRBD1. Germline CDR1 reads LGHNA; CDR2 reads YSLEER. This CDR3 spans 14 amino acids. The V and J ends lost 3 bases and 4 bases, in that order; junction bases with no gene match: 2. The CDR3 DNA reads TGCGCCAGCAGCCAGGACAGGGCAAATCAGCCCCAGCATTTT. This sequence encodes CASSQDRANQPQHF.

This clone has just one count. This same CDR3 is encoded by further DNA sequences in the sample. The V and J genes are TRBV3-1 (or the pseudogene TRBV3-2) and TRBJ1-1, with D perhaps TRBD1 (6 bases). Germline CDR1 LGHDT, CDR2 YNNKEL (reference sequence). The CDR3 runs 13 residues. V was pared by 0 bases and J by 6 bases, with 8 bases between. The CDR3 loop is CASSQEGGAEAFF. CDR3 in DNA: TGTGCCAGCAGCCAAGAAGGGGGTGCTGAAGCTTTCTTT.

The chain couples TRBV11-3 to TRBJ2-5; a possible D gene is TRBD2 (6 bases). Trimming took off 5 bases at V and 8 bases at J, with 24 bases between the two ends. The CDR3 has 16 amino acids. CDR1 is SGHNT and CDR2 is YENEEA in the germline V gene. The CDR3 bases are TGTGCCAGCAGCCCCCCCGGGGGAGCGGCCGCAGGTACCCAGTACTTC. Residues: CASSPPGGAAAGTQYF.

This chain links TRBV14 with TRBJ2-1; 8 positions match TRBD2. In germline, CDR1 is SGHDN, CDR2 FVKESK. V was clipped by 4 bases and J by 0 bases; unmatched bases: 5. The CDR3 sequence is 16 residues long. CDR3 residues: CASSRPGTSSYNEQFF. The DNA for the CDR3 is TGTGCCAGCAGCCGGCCCGGGACTAGCTCCTACAATGAGCAGTTCTTC. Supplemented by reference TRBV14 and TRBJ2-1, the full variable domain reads EAGVTQFPSHSVIEKGQTVTLRCDPISGHDNLYWYRRVMGKEIKFLLHFVKESKQDESGMPNNRFLAERTGGTYSTLKVQPAELEDSGVYFCASSRPGTSSYNEQFFGPGTRLTVL.